This T cell receptor beta chain was obtained from a study of T cell responses to AZD1222 COVID-19 vaccine. Findings of the study overall: Dominant at 160-218 and 743-854, vaccine-associated CD4 TCRs also spanned spike. The donors showed a predominance of white British ancestry and of females, with possible underestimation of clonal diversity. Following two doses of AZD1222, Spike-specific TCR breadth and depth rose.

Produced via immunoSEQ multiplex PCR; TCRdb's table is partial and in-frame only. Of 160,000 or so clones in the sample, around 90% were seen once. Concerning this clone itself: Its antigen is as yet unknown.

The receptor was isolated from an adult in good health. The specimen was peripheral blood, collected on day 0 of MenACWY control vaccination.

The CDR3 region is CASSLREFTGELFF. For the CDR3, the DNA is TGTGCCAGCAGCTTGCGGGAGTTCACCGGGGAGCTGTTTTTT. The chain combines TRBV7-2 with TRBJ2-2, with 7 bases matching TRBD2. J gave up 4 bases and V 3 bases, and 2 bases lay outside the gene matches. CDR3 size: 14 residues. Looked up from germline, CDR1 is SGHTA and CDR2 is FQGNSA.